This TCR beta chain was documented in a study of CD8 T cells in Susac syndrome (dated by TCRdb to the late 2010s). Describing the broader study: Whether CD8+ T cell activation and differentiation in Susac syndrome was antigen driven was tested using repertoire sequencing. CD8+ T cell repertoire clonality was compared between more than ten healthy donors, about 14 Susac syndrome patients and 15 multiple sclerosis patients. Study-level results and caveats: The number of individuals in the TCR sequencing and HLA analysis was acknowledged as relatively small.

This clonotype showed up just once. Its recognized antigen is unknown. Per-base qualities were not stored, and no clone one base away is much larger. A single read constitutes weak evidence. Peripheral blood CD8+ and CD4+ T cells from healthy donors, Susac syndrome patients and multiple sclerosis patients were profiled using high-throughput TCR beta sequencing. The multiple sclerosis controls were treatment-naive patients who had stable or active relapsing-remitting disease and met the revised McDonald criteria. Bulk CD8+ and CD4+ T cells were purified by magnetic negative isolation, whereas CD8+ TEMRA cells were enriched by FACS. Blood was drawn into EDTA tubes, processed within 24 hours, and PBMCs were isolated by density gradient centrifugation. PBMCs intended for TCR sequencing were cryopreserved in liquid nitrogen and thawed later in a water bath at 37 degrees C. The sorted or isolated CD4+, CD8+ and CD8+ TEMRA cells had a purity of 90% or higher.

RNA was extracted using the RNeasy kit, and roughly 0.45 to 1 ug of the RNA was reverse transcribed with random hexamers. The immunoSEQ multiplex PCR assay, covering 54 Vbeta and 13 Jbeta segments, was used to amplify TCR beta CDR3 regions. Bias from PCR amplification was corrected by using a synthetic template baseline for primer optimization and for computational correction. Per the original workflow: Reads were assigned to V, D and J genes according to IMGT and analyzed in immunoSEQ Analyzer, with only productive sequences retained. Clonality was computed as one minus Shannon entropy normalized by log2 of the number of productive unique sequences. For each patient and control, public and private clones were evaluated among the 100 most prevalent clones. Clones were defined as Susac-specific when absent from the healthy and MS cohorts, from approximately 1,100 published viral clones and from other ImmuneACCESS disease sequences. The public reads were reprocessed in TCRdb via fastp at Q25 and MiXCR, keeping in-frame beta chains. Here each entry gathers all rows of one CDR3 protein and keeps the most common genes and DNA. The V and J calls here are based on TCRdb, not the publication. In all, the sample holds about 200,000 distinct CDR3 sequences, and about 90% of those were seen once. The top ten hold approximately 0.13% of the sample.

Based on the germline V gene (reference sequence), the CDR1 and CDR2 sequences are GTSNPN and SVGIG. A distance of 11 bases separates the germline ends of V and J, which lose 2 bases and 2 bases respectively. The cysteine opens and the phenylalanine closes a CDR3 of 14 amino acids. This entry keeps only the CDR3 DNA: 42 bases, framed from base 1. The specimen was CD8+ T cells from PBMCs. Recombination joined TRBV30 with TRBJ2-3; the best D guess is TRBD2, with 6 bases matching. This TCR was recovered from a human donor with multiple sclerosis. Read as DNA, the sequence is TGTGCCTGGAGTCGAGCGGGCTACACAGATACGCAGTATTTT. This codes for CAWSRAGYTDTQYF.